The next 31 T cell receptor beta chains were all read from a single sample in a study of blood T cell repertoires in COVID-19. Sequenced by immunoSEQ multiplex PCR; TCRdb stores in-frame clones only, minus some. The sample has roughly 430,000 clones, over 75% seen once; the top ten hold around 1.9%. Specimen: PBMCs or T cells enriched from blood (not recorded which). The source of these receptors is a woman aged 40 to 50 with acute COVID-19.

This clone has only one observation. The chain joins TRBV9 to TRBJ2-5; 7 bases match TRBD2. CDR1 is SGDLS, CDR2 YYNGEE, per germline. The V gene end was trimmed by 7 bases and the J gene end by 5 bases; junction bases not matched to a gene: 8. This CDR3 is 13 amino acids long. In DNA form, the CDR3 reads TGTGCCAGCGGGGGACTAATATCGGAGACCCAGTACTTC. Amino acids: CASGGLISETQYF. Combining the CDR3 with reference TRBV9 and TRBJ2-5 gives the whole variable domain DSGVTQTPKHLITATGQRVTLRCSPRSGDLSVYWYQQSLDQGLQFLIQYYNGEERAKGNILERFSAQQFPDLHSELNLSSLELGDSALYFCASGGLISETQYFGPGTRLLVL.

This clone was recorded a few times. The chain carries TRBV2 and TRBJ1-3; the D is unclear. The CDR3 sequence is 13 residues long. Germline V gives CDR1 SNHLY, CDR2 FYNNEI. Between the trimmed V and J ends, which lost 2 bases and 1 base, there was a span of 3 bases. Here the CDR3 reads CASSELSGNTIYF. The CDR3 coding sequence is TGTGCCAGCAGTGAACTATCTGGAAACACCATATATTTT.

The chain combines TRBV5-1 with TRBJ2-2, with D perhaps matching TRBD2 (6 bases). Germline V CDR1 and CDR2: SGHRS, YFSETQ. The V and J ends lost 4 bases and 0 bases respectively, with 13 bases between them. The CDR3 is 16 residues long. As DNA, the CDR3 is TGCGCCAGCAGCCAGTTGGGGGGTACGAACACCGGGGAGCTGTTTTTT. Translating gives CASSQLGGTNTGELFF.

This chain uses TRBV12-3 or TRBV12-4 with TRBJ2-5; D is undetermined. V dropped 5 bases and J dropped 3 bases, with 10 bases sitting between them. CDR3 length equals 13 residues. In DNA form, the CDR3 reads TGTGCCAGCAGTGAGTACAGTGAAGAGACCCAGTACTTC. As protein: CASSEYSEETQYF.

The chain links TRBV11-2 to TRBJ1-4; 11 nucleotides match TRBD1. CDR1 is SGHAT, CDR2 FQNNGV, per germline. This CDR3 has 15 amino acids. Unmatched junction bases numbered 6, after V lost 6 bases and J lost 6 bases. CDR3 DNA sequence: TGTGCCAGCAGTTCTAGGACAGGGGGCTATGAAAAACTGTTTTTT. It is translated as CASSSRTGGYEKLFF. Using reference TRBV11-2 and TRBJ1-4 for the parts outside the CDR3, the full variable domain is EAGVAQSPRYKIIEKRQSVAFWCNPISGHATLYWYQQILGQGPKLLIQFQNNGVVDDSQLPKDRFSAERLKGVDSTLKIQPAKLEDSAVYLCASSSRTGGYEKLFFGSGTQLSVL.

This clone has only a few counts. This sequence joins TRBV29-1 and TRBJ1-2, with D possibly matching TRBD1 (5 bases). The length of the CDR3 is 15 residues. Per the germline V gene, CDR1 is SQVTM and CDR2 is ANQGSEA. V shed 1 base and J shed 4 bases, with 16 bases lying between them. The CDR3 region has the DNA TGCAGCGTTGAAGGGGGAGGGGAAGAAAGCTATGGCTACACCTTC. Translation: CSVEGGGEESYGYTF.

The chain is built from TRBV10-3 and TRBJ1-2; 8 bases agree with TRBD1. Per the germline V gene, CDR1 is ENHRY and CDR2 is SYGVKD. Germline trimming cut 1 base from V and 9 bases from J; bases unmatched to any gene: 7. This CDR3 is 14 amino acids long. CDR3 sequence: CAISELGQGGSYTF. The CDR3 DNA sequence: TGTGCCATCAGTGAGTTAGGACAGGGAGGGAGCTACACCTTC.

This sequence joins TRBV28 and TRBJ1-2; D unresolved. Trimming stripped 5 bases from V and 7 bases from J, with 11 bases between. CDR3 size: 12 residues. CDR1 and CDR2 from the germline V gene are MDHEN and SYDVKM. The CDR3 spells CASSPPLSGYTF. Written as DNA, the CDR3 is TGTGCCAGCAGTCCCCCCTTGAGTGGCTACACCTTC.

The chain is built from TRBV24-1 and TRBJ2-5; the D gene is possibly TRBD1 (6 bases). Germline CDR1 reads KGHDR; CDR2 reads SFDVKD. This CDR3 spans 12 amino acids. Trimming took 4 bases from V and 4 from J, leaving 6 bases between them. The CDR3 nucleotides are TGTGCCACCAGTGACAGGGGAGAGACCCAGTACTTC. Its protein product is CATSDRGETQYF.

The chain employs TRBV2 and TRBJ2-1; 10 bases align to TRBD1. J gave up 9 bases and V 4 bases, and 6 bases lay outside the gene matches. From germline, CDR1 is SNHLY and CDR2 FYNNEI. This CDR3 is 14 amino acids long. CDR3 region: CASSGGGQGTEQFF. CDR3 coding DNA: TGTGCCAGCAGTGGAGGGGGACAGGGGACTGAGCAGTTCTTC.

The V gene is TRBV2, the J gene TRBJ1-1; 8 bases fit TRBD1. CDR3 length equals 16 residues. V dropped 3 bases and J dropped 3; count of bases not matched to a gene: 9. The germline CDR1 and CDR2 sequences are SNHLY and FYNNEI. Here the CDR3 DNA reads TGTGCCAGCAGTGAGGAGCAGGGGGCCAAGGACACTGAAGCTTTCTTT. Amino acid sequence: CASSEEQGAKDTEAFF. The variable domain in full, with the rest retrieved from reference TRBV2 and TRBJ1-1, is EPEVTQTPSHQVTQMGQEVILRCVPISNHLYFYWYRQILGQKVEFLVSFYNNEISEKSEIFDDQFSVERPDGSNFTLKIRSTKLEDSAMYFCASSEEQGAKDTEAFFGQGTRLTVV.

The chain is built from TRBV25-1 and TRBJ1-1, with 7 bases matching TRBD1. The V and J ends lost 9 bases and 10 bases, in that order; junction bases with no gene match: 8. The germline V gene has CDR1 MGHDK and CDR2 SYGVNS. There are 11 residues in the CDR3. The CDR3: CASTQGYLAFF. The CDR3 DNA is TGTGCCAGTACACAGGGGTATCTAGCTTTCTTT.

This clone was seen only once. Other nucleotide sequences from this sample produce the same CDR3. The rearrangement joins TRBV5-1 to TRBJ2-5; D remains unclear. The germline V and J ends were trimmed by 1 base and 2 bases, with 3 bases remaining between them. Germline V lookup: CDR1 SGHRS, CDR2 YFSETQ. The CDR3 has 12 amino acids. The CDR3 region is CASSLRQETQYF. In DNA, the CDR3 is TGCGCCAGCAGCTTGCGTCAAGAGACCCAGTACTTC.

The rearrangement uses TRBV11-2 and TRBJ1-1; possible D gene TRBD1, 5 bases. Trimming took off 6 bases at V and 5 bases at J, with 13 bases between the two ends. Germline CDR1 is SGHAT and CDR2 is FQNNGV. The CDR3 totals 13 residues. CDR3 sequence reads: CASSAGLRTEAFF. The CDR3 DNA is TGTGCCAGCAGTGCAGGGCTTCGGACTGAAGCTTTCTTT.

V usage is TRBV3-1 (or the pseudogene TRBV3-2) and J usage is TRBJ2-3; 15 bases line up with TRBD2. This CDR3 comprises 16 residues. Losses at the gene ends were 5 bases for V and 6 bases for J; bases not matched to a gene: 6. Germline loops: CDR1 LGHDT, CDR2 YNNKEL (reference sequence). As DNA, the CDR3 is TGTGCCAGCAGCTTCGGACTAGCGGGGGGGATGGATACGCAGTATTTT. Translated: CASSFGLAGGMDTQYF.

The chain couples TRBV9 to TRBJ2-3; 10 bases agree with TRBD2. Trimming removed 3 bases from V and 6 bases from J; junction bases left unmatched: 1. CDR1 is SGDLS, CDR2 YYNGEE, per germline. This CDR3 comprises 13 residues. DNA for the CDR3: TGTGCCAGCAGCGGAGCGGGGGGGGATACGCAGTATTTT. This sequence encodes CASSGAGGDTQYF.

The chain uses TRBV7-2 and TRBJ1-2, with TRBD1 matching over 8 bases. The junction had 6 bases not matched to a gene; V was cut back by 2 bases and J by 4 bases. Per germline, CDR1 SGHTA and CDR2 FQGNSA. The CDR3 runs 15 residues. CDR3 protein: CASSLFGTGVYGYTF. Here the CDR3 DNA reads TGTGCCAGCAGCTTATTCGGGACAGGTGTCTATGGCTACACCTTC.

In this sample, this clone turned up once. The chain is built from TRBV5-8 and TRBJ2-5; D remains ambiguous. This CDR3 is built from 13 residues. Trimming took off 0 bases at V and 4 bases at J, with 7 bases between the two ends. Germline V lookup: CDR1 SGHTS, CDR2 YDEGEE. CDR3 protein: CASSLVLLETQYF. CDR3 nucleotides: TGTGCCAGCAGCTTGGTACTCCTAGAGACCCAGTACTTC.

This chain joins TRBV4-1 and TRBJ1-3; D is unresolved. This CDR3 spans 16 amino acids. Germline lookup yields CDR1 MGHRA and CDR2 YSYEKL. Trimming left V 1 base short and J 0 bases short, with 10 bases between. The CDR3 sequence is CASSQVGSPSGNTIYF. DNA of the CDR3: TGCGCCAGCAGCCAAGTGGGCAGTCCCTCTGGAAACACCATATATTTT.

As for this clone: Other DNA sequences in this specimen translate into the identical CDR3. The chain uses TRBV5-4 and TRBJ2-5; 8 nucleotides align to TRBD1. Trimming cost V 1 base and J 5 bases; bases outside gene matches: 4. The CDR3 extends over 14 amino acids. Germline CDR1 is SGHNT and CDR2 is YYREEE (reference sequence). This CDR3 reads CASSLSGGRETQYF. Written as DNA, the CDR3 is TGTGCCAGCAGCTTGTCAGGGGGCCGGGAGACCCAGTACTTC.

The chain couples TRBV6-5 to TRBJ1-1; no clear D. Trimming removed 0 bases at V and 0 bases at J, with 8 bases between. The CDR3 is made up of 15 amino acids. Germline values: CDR1 MNHEY, CDR2 SVGAGI. In DNA form, the CDR3 reads TGTGCCAGCAGTTACTCCGCTAGCATGAACACTGAAGCTTTCTTT. It translates to CASSYSASMNTEAFF.

This clone was observed a few times. The chain employs TRBV11-2 and TRBJ1-2; 9 positions agree with TRBD1. Germline V gene lookup returns CDR1 SGHAT and CDR2 FQNNGV. The V gene end was trimmed by 5 bases and the J gene end by 7 bases; junction bases not matched to a gene: 8. CDR3 size: 14 residues. For the CDR3, the DNA is TGTGCCAGCAGCAACCTACAGGGGGCGGGTGGCTACACCTTC. Protein sequence: CASSNLQGAGGYTF.

The J gene is TRBJ2-3, the V gene TRBV3-1 (or the pseudogene TRBV3-2), with 14 bases identical to TRBD2. CDR1 and CDR2 from the germline V gene are LGHDT and YNNKEL (reference sequence). V shed 3 bases, J shed 6 bases, and the junction held 5 bases outside the gene matches. This CDR3 region has 16 residues. CDR3 loop: CASSQGLAGAGDTQYF. CDR3 sequence (DNA): TGTGCCAGCAGCCAGGGACTAGCGGGGGCTGGGGATACGCAGTATTTT.

The CDR3 region has the DNA TGTGCCAGCTCACCGGCTAGCGGGGGGCAGAGAGATACGCAGTATTTT. Protein: CASSPASGGQRDTQYF. The genes are TRBV18 and TRBJ2-3; 11 bases map to TRBD2. Germline V gene sequence: CDR1 KGHSH, CDR2 LQKENI. CDR3 length: 16 amino acids. The V segment lost 3 bases and the J segment 5 bases; nucleotides outside the gene matches: 7.

The chain joins TRBV19 to TRBJ2-2, with TRBD1 identical over 9 bases. The CDR3 has 16 residues. Germline assignment: CDR1 LNHDA and CDR2 SQIVND (reference sequence). V lost 3 bases to trimming and J lost 5 bases; unmatched junction nucleotides: 7. CDR3 loop: CASSIRTGEFTGELFF. CDR3 DNA: TGTGCCAGTAGTATCAGGACAGGGGAATTTACCGGGGAGCTGTTTTTT.

The chain recombines TRBV5-4 with TRBJ1-6; D gene ambiguous. Trimming left V 4 bases short and J 2 bases short, with 10 bases between. Germline CDR1 is SGHNT and CDR2 is YYREEE (reference sequence). The CDR3 sequence is 15 residues long. Here the CDR3 DNA reads TGTGCCAGCAGCCCCGGTAGCCCCTATAATTCACCCCTCCACTTT. As protein: CASSPGSPYNSPLHF.

This CDR3 reads CASSQEGGLSRGYTF. CDR3 DNA: TGTGCCAGCAGCCAAGAGGGCGGACTCTCGCGGGGCTACACCTTC. The chain combines TRBV4-2 with TRBJ1-2; D is unclear. In germline, CDR1 is LGHNA, CDR2 YNFKEQ. The CDR3 contains 15 residues. The V end was cut by 0 bases, the J end by 8 bases, with 16 bases between.

The V call is TRBV30, the J call TRBJ1-2; perhaps TRBD1 as D (6 bases). The germline CDR1 and CDR2 sequences are GTSNPN and SVGIG (reference sequence). The V end was cut by 3 bases, the J end by 8 bases, with 19 bases between. CDR3 length: 14 residues. The CDR3 is CAWSPSVDSRGYTF. The CDR3 DNA reads as TGTGCCTGGAGCCCGTCCGTGGACAGCCGGGGCTACACCTTC.

In the case of this clone: The junction shows a germline mismatch at one end, possibly a read error. This chain joins TRBV7-2 and TRBJ2-7; D unclear. The CDR3 is 11 residues long. Per the germline V gene, CDR1 is SGHTA and CDR2 is FQGNSA. The CDR3 DNA sequence: TGTGCCAGCGTCCGTTCCTATGACATCCACTTC. Translating it yields CASVRSYDIHF.

This sequence joins TRBV7-2 and TRBJ1-2; D not resolved. CDR1 and CDR2 (germline): SGHTA, FQGNSA. The V gene lost 1 base and the J gene lost 3 bases, with 9 bases spanning the gap. This CDR3 is 14 amino acids long. The CDR3 is CASSLGQSYYGYTF. Written as DNA, the CDR3 is TGTGCCAGCAGCTTAGGCCAGTCCTACTATGGCTACACCTTC.

The genes are TRBV7-5 and TRBJ1-2. TRBV7-5 is a recognized pseudogene. This CDR3 has 16 residues. CDR3 residues: CARSFTAFGTNYGYTF. CDR3 nucleotide sequence: TGTGCCAGAAGCTTTACCGCTTTCGGGACTAACTATGGCTACACCTTC.